A single sample is the source of the 26 T cell receptor beta chains below, sequenced in a study of spatial heterogeneity in lung cancer. One entry per CDR3 protein, called by TCRdb with MiXCR from the 5' RACE reads. The table records about 39,000 distinct CDR3 sequences, roughly 3% of them present only once. The time point: sample taken at primary tumor resection. The specimen was normal lung tissue next to the tumor, collected at surgery. The receptors were sampled from a male donor with early-stage non-small cell lung cancer.

In this sample, this clonotype turned up many times. The V gene is TRBV6-2 or TRBV6-3, the J gene TRBJ2-2, with a tentative D call TRBD2 (5 bases). The CDR3 length is 14 residues. Trimming took 7 bases from V and 4 from J, leaving 13 bases between them. Germline V gene lookup returns CDR1 MNHEY and CDR2 SVGEGT. CDR3 region: CASKSGSGTGELFF. CDR3 coding DNA: TGTGCCAGCAAATCGGGGAGCGGCACCGGGGAGCTGTTTTTT.

This clonotype was recorded at least ten times. The V and J genes are TRBV7-2 and TRBJ1-1; D gene unclear. Germline CDR1 and CDR2: SGHTA and FQGNSA. The length of the CDR3 is 16 residues. The V gene lost 5 bases and the J gene lost 0 bases, with 16 bases spanning the gap. The CDR3 loop is CASSPPDVTLNTEAFF. CDR3 bases: TGTGCCAGCAGCCCTCCGGACGTCACTCTGAACACTGAAGCTTTCTTT.

This clonotype appeared many times. The chain carries TRBV15 and TRBJ2-1; D uncertain. V gave up 3 bases and J gave up 0 bases, with 15 bases separating them. CDR1 and CDR2 (germline): LNHNV, YYDKDF (reference sequence). CDR3 size: 17 residues. The CDR3 DNA reads TGTGCCACCAGCAGTGTCCCATCGGCGGTCTCCTACAATGAGCAGTTCTTC. This codes for CATSSVPSAVSYNEQFF.

The table lists this clonotype with many counts. This chain joins TRBV12-3 or TRBV12-4 and TRBJ1-5; 8 bases are a match to TRBD1. The J segment lost 2 bases and the V segment lost 4 bases, leaving 7 bases of the junction unmatched. The CDR3 has 16 amino acids. The CDR3 here is CASSYGTGLGNQPQHF. The CDR3 region has the DNA TGTGCCAGCAGTTACGGGACAGGTCTTGGCAATCAGCCCCAGCATTTT.

The chain links TRBV5-6 to TRBJ2-5, with 7 bases lining up with TRBD2. The CDR3 totals 12 residues. Trimming cost V 5 bases and J 7 bases; bases outside gene matches: 5. The germline gives CDR1 SGHDT, CDR2 YYEEEE. The CDR3 DNA follows: TGTGCCAGCAGTTGGACGGGGGGGACCCAGTACTTC. It specifies CASSWTGGTQYF.

Many counts were recorded for this clonotype. The J gene is TRBJ2-5, the V gene TRBV5-1; maybe TRBD2 (7 bases). The CDR3 is 14 amino acids. V was clipped by 1 base and J by 5 bases, with 12 bases between them. Germline V gene sequence: CDR1 SGHRS, CDR2 YFSETQ. Written as DNA, the CDR3 is TGCGCCAGCAGCTTGTTGGCGGGGGCGGAGACCCAGTACTTC. This codes for CASSLLAGAETQYF.

The chain carries TRBV7-9 and TRBJ1-1, with TRBD1 identical over 7 bases. V shed 1 base and J 5 bases; nucleotides not matched to a gene: 1. The CDR3 loop spans 13 amino acids. The V gene's germline CDR1 is SEHNR and CDR2 FQNEAQ (reference sequence). CDR3 residues: CASSLGQGTEAFF. DNA of the CDR3: TGTGCCAGCAGCTTAGGACAGGGAACTGAAGCTTTCTTT.

This clonotype was recorded many times. The J gene is TRBJ1-3, the V gene TRBV28; TRBD1 might be the D (5 bases). The V gene lost 1 base and the J gene lost 3 bases, with 16 bases spanning the gap. Germline values: CDR1 MDHEN, CDR2 SYDVKM. The CDR3 consists of 17 residues. The CDR3 protein is CASSLYGGTTGGNTIYF. DNA of the CDR3: TGTGCCAGCAGTTTATATGGGGGGACTACGGGTGGAAACACCATATATTTT.

This clonotype was counted many times. This CDR3 reads CATRAQGNTIYF. The CDR3 region has the DNA TGTGCCACCCGGGCGCAGGGAAACACCATATATTTT. This chain connects TRBV10-3 to TRBJ1-3; no clear D. The germline CDR1 and CDR2 sequences are ENHRY and SYGVKD. Trimming cost V 10 bases and J 4 bases, with 11 bases left between them. This CDR3 region has 12 residues.

There are many counts of this clonotype. The V and J genes are TRBV24-1 and TRBJ2-6, with 9 bases lining up with TRBD1. The germline gives CDR1 KGHDR, CDR2 SFDVKD. V trimming: 3 bases; J trimming: 0 bases; junction bases outside the gene matches: 5. This CDR3 has 18 amino acids. Here the CDR3 DNA reads TGTGCCACCAGTGATCCGGGACAGGGCCTCTCTGGGGCCAACGTCCTGACTTTC. Its protein product is CATSDPGQGLSGANVLTF.

This clonotype has a count of ten or more. This chain connects TRBV12-3 or TRBV12-4 to TRBJ1-3; no clear D gene. Trimming pared 4 bases from V and 0 bases from J, leaving 7 bases between. CDR3 size: 14 residues. The CDR3 DNA follows: TGTGCCAGCAGTTCCACTAGCTCTGGAAACACCATATATTTT. Its translation is CASSSTSSGNTIYF.

This clonotype was observed at least ten times. This sequence joins TRBV28 and TRBJ2-7; TRBD2 matches 7 bases. V gave up 6 bases and J gave up 0 bases; unmatched junction bases: 8. There are 15 residues in the CDR3. Germline CDR1 MDHEN, CDR2 SYDVKM. The CDR3: CASSSLAGASYEQYF. As DNA, the CDR3 is TGTGCCAGCAGCTCATTAGCGGGCGCCTCCTACGAGCAGTACTTC.

This clonotype was seen many times. The genes are TRBV27 and TRBJ2-3, with 10 nucleotides matching TRBD1. Germline V gives CDR1 MNHEY, CDR2 SMNVEV (reference sequence). The CDR3 has 15 residues. J lost 3 bases, V lost 6 bases, and 6 bases had no gene match. CDR3 loop: CASRPGQGRTDTQYF. As DNA, the CDR3 is TGTGCCAGCAGACCGGGACAGGGGCGGACAGATACGCAGTATTTT.

The sample holds many counts of this clonotype. The V gene is TRBV20-1, the J gene TRBJ2-1; D is possibly TRBD2 (6 bases). This CDR3 is 15 amino acids long. Deletions cut 2 bases from V and 6 bases from J, with 17 bases between. The V gene's germline CDR1 is DFQATT and CDR2 SNEGSKA (reference sequence). CDR3 coding DNA: TGCAGTGCTAGACCCACTAGCAGCTACGGCAATGAGCAGTTCTTC. Translating gives CSARPTSSYGNEQFF.

This clonotype was observed at least ten times. The chain joins TRBV24-1 to TRBJ1-2; no firm D call. Trimming shortened V by 2 bases and J by 2 bases, and 14 bases separated the two germline ends. Germline V CDR1 and CDR2: KGHDR, SFDVKD. The CDR3 is 16 residues long. The CDR3 DNA sequence: TGTGCCACCAGTGATTCAACTAGGGCGGGAAACTATGGCTACACCTTC. Protein sequence: CATSDSTRAGNYGYTF.

Many counts were recorded for this clonotype. V and J are TRBV5-6 and TRBJ1-6; no firm D call. Germline-derived CDR1 and CDR2 are SGHDT and YYEEEE. The CDR3 loop spans 13 amino acids. V was cut by 0 bases and J by 14 bases, with 12 bases left in between. CDR3 region: CASSLGFDGALHF. Written as DNA, the CDR3 is TGTGCCAGCAGCTTGGGGTTCGACGGGGCCCTCCACTTT.

With respect to this clonotype: This may be a read error: a much more frequent sequence differs by one nucleotide. The V call is TRBV6-2 or TRBV6-3, the J call TRBJ2-2; D gene ambiguous. Germline V lookup: CDR1 MNHEY, CDR2 SVGEGT. There are 12 residues in the CDR3. In nucleotides, the CDR3 is TGTCCCAGCACCCGGCCCAACGGGGAGCTGTTTTTT. This encodes CPSTRPNGELFF.

This clonotype was seen at least ten times. This chain links TRBV4-1 with TRBJ2-3; weak D call: TRBD2 (5 bases). The V and J ends lost 0 bases and 0 bases respectively, with 13 bases between them. The germline V gene encodes CDR1 MGHRA and CDR2 YSYEKL. The CDR3 spans 17 residues. CDR3 amino acids: CASSQEARGSSTDTQYF. The CDR3 nucleotides read TGCGCCAGCAGCCAAGAAGCACGCGGGTCTAGCACAGATACGCAGTATTTT.

This clonotype was observed at least ten times. The chain joins TRBV12-3 or TRBV12-4 to TRBJ2-1; D is uncertain. The ends were cut back, 6 bases at V and 4 bases at J, with 13 bases in the middle. The CDR3 length is 14 residues. This chain's CDR3 is CASRSQMLYNEQFF. CDR3 coding DNA: TGTGCCAGCAGGTCCCAGATGCTTTACAATGAGCAGTTCTTC.

There are many counts of this clonotype. The gene calls are TRBV6-5 and TRBJ1-3; D remains ambiguous. CDR1 is MNHEY, CDR2 SVGAGI, per germline. The CDR3 spans 13 residues. V lost 4 bases and J lost 0, with 4 bases in between. The CDR3 bases are TGTGCCAGCAGTTCCGGCTCTGGAAACACCATATATTTT. It encodes CASSSGSGNTIYF.

In this sample, this clonotype turned up many times. The V gene is TRBV7-2, the J gene TRBJ2-1, with 10 bases that match TRBD2. Germline V CDR1 and CDR2: SGHTA, FQGNSA. The CDR3 has 16 residues. V lost 4 bases to trimming and J lost 5 bases; unmatched junction nucleotides: 8. The CDR3 loop reads CASSWSSSGGNNEQFF. The CDR3 DNA is TGTGCCAGCAGCTGGAGCTCTAGCGGGGGTAACAATGAGCAGTTCTTC.

The sample holds many counts of this clonotype. The chain is built from TRBV6-1 and TRBJ1-4; D gene unclear. The ends were cut back, 5 bases at V and 2 bases at J, with 12 bases in the middle. The CDR3 runs 15 residues. Germline V gene sequence: CDR1 MNHNS, CDR2 SASEGT. The CDR3 region is CASSLGSWTNEKLFF. DNA of the CDR3: TGTGCCAGCAGTTTGGGGTCATGGACTAATGAAAAACTGTTTTTT.

At least ten counts were recorded for this clonotype. This chain links TRBV2 with TRBJ2-1, with TRBD2 as a possible D gene (6 bases). Germline V gene data show CDR1 as SNHLY and CDR2 as FYNNEI. Trimming removed 3 bases at V and 9 bases at J, with 12 bases between. The CDR3 loop spans 13 amino acids. The CDR3 here is CASSDVGEVEQFF. Written as DNA, the CDR3 is TGTGCCAGCAGTGACGTTGGGGAGGTTGAGCAGTTCTTC.

This clonotype was counted at least ten times. The chain is built from TRBV20-1 and TRBJ1-1, with a weak D call TRBD1 (6 bases). The CDR3 is 14 residues long. From germline, CDR1 is DFQATT and CDR2 SNEGSKA (reference sequence). V shed 7 bases and J shed 1 base, with 16 bases lying between them. CDR3 protein: CSERGGTENTEAFF. CDR3 in DNA: TGCAGTGAAAGGGGGGGCACGGAGAACACTGAAGCTTTCTTT.

Many counts were recorded for this clonotype. The chain employs TRBV5-1 and TRBJ2-2; D call uncertain. CDR3 length: 16 residues. CDR1 is SGHRS, CDR2 YFSETQ, per germline. Trimming removed 1 base at V and 4 bases at J, with 14 bases between. The CDR3 DNA sequence: TGCGCCAGCAGCTTGCCTCCTTACACCATCACCGGGGAGCTGTTTTTT. Its translation: CASSLPPYTITGELFF. Drawing the rest from reference TRBV5-1 and TRBJ2-2, the complete variable domain is KAGVTQTPRYLIKTRGQQVTLSCSPISGHRSVSWYQQTPGQGLQFLFEYFSETQRNKGNFPGRFSGRQFSNSRSEMNVSTLELGDSALYLCASSLPPYTITGELFFGEGSRLTVL.

Many counts were recorded for this clonotype. The chain is built from TRBV7-6 and TRBJ2-1; the D gene is possibly TRBD2 (6 bases). Germline V gene lookup returns CDR1 SGHVS and CDR2 FNYEAQ. V lost 1 base and J lost 6, with 16 bases in between. The CDR3 contains 16 residues. CDR3 coding DNA: TGTGCCAGCAGCTTAGTCGGCGGGAAGATTGCCAATGAGCAGTTCTTC. Translation: CASSLVGGKIANEQFF.